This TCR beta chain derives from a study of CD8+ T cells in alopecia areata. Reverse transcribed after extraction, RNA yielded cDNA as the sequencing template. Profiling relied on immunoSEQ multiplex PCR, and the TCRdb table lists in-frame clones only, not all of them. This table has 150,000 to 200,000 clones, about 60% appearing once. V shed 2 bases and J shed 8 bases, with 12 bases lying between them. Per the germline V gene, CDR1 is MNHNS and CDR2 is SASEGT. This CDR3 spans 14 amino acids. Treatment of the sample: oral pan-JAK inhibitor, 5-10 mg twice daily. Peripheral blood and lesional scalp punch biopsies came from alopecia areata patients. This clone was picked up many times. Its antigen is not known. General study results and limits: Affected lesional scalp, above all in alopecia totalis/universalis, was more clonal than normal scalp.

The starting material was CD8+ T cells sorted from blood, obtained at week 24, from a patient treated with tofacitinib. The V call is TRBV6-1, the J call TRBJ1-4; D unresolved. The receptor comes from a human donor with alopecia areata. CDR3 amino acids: CASSEMRGGEKLFF. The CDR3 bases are TGTGCCAGCAGTGAAATGCGAGGAGGGGAAAAACTGTTTTTT.